Below are 10 T cell receptor beta chains sequenced from a single sample in a study of blood T cells in healthy people across ages. With a J-beta primer mix and a sample-barcoded 5' primer, a second PCR ran roughly 7 to 11 cycles. TCRdb called the 5' RACE reads again in MiXCR, with one record for every CDR3 protein. The sample holds 650,000 to 800,000 distinct CDR3 sequences, under 65% seen once. The sequenced material came from blood. The receptors were gathered from a woman aged 80 or older in good health.

This clonotype was seen more than once but under ten times. V is TRBV5-1 and J is TRBJ2-7; D is possibly TRBD1 (6 bases). V dropped 1 base and J dropped 3 bases, with 20 bases sitting between them. The CDR3 is made up of 17 amino acids. Germline-derived CDR1 and CDR2 are SGHRS and YFSETQ. The CDR3 bases are TGCGCCAGCAGCTTGTCGGTCGGCCAGGGGATCGGCTACGAGCAGTACTTC. Residues: CASSLSVGQGIGYEQYF.

The chain uses TRBV29-1 and TRBJ2-5; TRBD2 aligns across 11 bases. The CDR3 totals 19 residues. Germline assignment: CDR1 SQVTM and CDR2 ANQGSEA. Unmatched junction bases numbered 24, after V lost 1 base and J lost 11 bases. Written as DNA, the CDR3 is TGCAGCGTTGAAGTTGGGGCTCGGCTAGCGGGGGGATCTTACAATGAGCAGTACTTC. Translated: CSVEVGARLAGGSYNEQYF.

For the CDR3, the DNA is TGTGCCAGCAGTGAGGACAACACCTACGAGCAGTACTTC. This encodes CASSEDNTYEQYF. The rearrangement links TRBV25-1 to TRBJ2-5; weak D call: TRBD1 (5 bases). The J call is in doubt because the DNA end fits TRBJ2-7 better. CDR3 length equals 13 residues. CDR1 MGHDK and CDR2 SYGVNS come from the germline V gene.

This clonotype has just a few counts. The DNA of the CDR3 is TGTGCCAGCAGCAAATTGAAGGGGTCAGCAGATACGCAGTATTTT. Translated, it gives CASSKLKGSADTQYF. This sequence joins TRBV21-1 and TRBJ2-3; the table gives TRBD1 as D, unverified against the DNA. TRBV21-1 is a listed pseudogene. This CDR3 region has 15 residues.

The chain couples TRBV12-3 or TRBV12-4 to TRBJ2-7; 9 bases align to TRBD2. This CDR3 is built from 15 residues. Trimming cost V 3 bases and J 5 bases; bases outside gene matches: 8. The CDR3 loop is CASSLGAGGVDEQYF. The CDR3 coding sequence is TGTGCCAGCAGTTTGGGGGCGGGAGGGGTTGACGAGCAGTACTTC.

This sequence joins TRBV7-2 and TRBJ1-2, with 8 bases lining up with TRBD1. Germline lookup yields CDR1 SGHTA and CDR2 FQGNSA. The CDR3 covers 14 residues. The V and J ends lost 5 bases and 8 bases, in that order; junction bases with no gene match: 10. This CDR3 reads CASSPRTGPRGYTF. The CDR3 bases are TGTGCCAGCAGCCCGAGGACAGGGCCGAGGGGCTACACCTTC.

J is TRBJ2-1 and V is TRBV11-2; 7 nucleotides align to TRBD2. Per the germline V gene, CDR1 is SGHAT and CDR2 is FQNNGV. The J segment lost 7 bases and the V segment lost 8 bases, leaving 8 bases of the junction unmatched. The CDR3 loop spans 13 amino acids. The CDR3 nucleotides read TGTGCCAGCCGGGAGGATTTAGCGAATGAGCAGTTCTTC. Amino acid sequence: CASREDLANEQFF.

The chain carries TRBV29-1 and TRBJ1-1; 7 bases match TRBD1. Unmatched junction bases numbered 14, after V lost 5 bases and J lost 11 bases. The CDR3 has 13 residues. CDR1 SQVTM and CDR2 ANQGSEA come from the germline V gene. The CDR3 loop reads CSVRGGSKRGAFF. The CDR3 region has the DNA TGCAGCGTTAGAGGGGGCTCGAAACGGGGTGCTTTCTTT.

Note on this clonotype: This may be a read error, as it is one base from a much larger clone. This rearrangement joins TRBV12-3 or TRBV12-4 to TRBJ2-1; maybe TRBD2 (5 bases). The end of the DNA fits TRBJ2-7 better, so the J call may be wrong. The CDR3 is made up of 14 amino acids. The CDR3 reads CASSLPPGYNEQYF. CDR3 bases: TGTGCCAGCAGTTTACCCCCGGGGTACAATGAGCAGTACTTC.

The sample holds many counts of this clonotype. The chain uses TRBV5-1 and TRBJ2-3; 7 nucleotides agree with TRBD1. The CDR3 consists of 14 residues. V trimming: 4 bases; J trimming: 5 bases; junction bases outside the gene matches: 7. CDR1 SGHRS and CDR2 YFSETQ come from the germline V gene. This CDR3 is CASSPRQGRDTQYF. CDR3 coding DNA: TGCGCCAGCAGCCCCCGACAGGGAAGAGATACGCAGTATTTT.